Shown below are 26 T cell receptor beta chains from a single sample sequenced in a study of T-cell memory formation after mild COVID-19. TCRdb re-analysed the 5' RACE reads in MiXCR, keeping a single row per CDR3 protein. The table has around 310,000 distinct CDR3 sequences, roughly 13% seen once; the top ten hold 21%. Sequenced input: PBMCs or a T cell subset sorted from them (not recorded which). These receptors originate from a man aged 18 to 29 who had mild COVID-19 (a few samples of this study predate the infection). Cell type and time point are not known.

This clonotype was recorded a few times. V is TRBV7-2 and J is TRBJ2-5; perhaps TRBD1 as D (6 bases). The germline gives CDR1 SGHTA, CDR2 FQGNSA. The length of the CDR3 is 15 residues. V was clipped by 0 bases and J by 5 bases, with 13 bases between them. The CDR3 DNA reads as TGTGCCAGCAGCTTAGCGCCCCAGGGGCAGGAGACCCAGTACTTC. Its protein product is CASSLAPQGQETQYF.

This clonotype was seen more than once but under ten times. This rearrangement joins TRBV4-3 to TRBJ2-1; D possibly corresponds to TRBD1 (5 bases). CDR1 is LGHNA and CDR2 is YSLEER in the germline V gene. The CDR3 runs to 14 residues. With 0 bases removed from V and 10 bases from J, the gap between germline ends came to 13 bases. The CDR3 sequence is CASSQETPAGEQFF. In DNA, the CDR3 is TGCGCCAGCAGCCAAGAGACCCCGGCAGGGGAGCAGTTCTTC.

This clonotype turned up a few times. V is TRBV6-6 and J is TRBJ1-1; the D is unclear. The CDR3 consists of 17 residues. The V and J ends lost 2 bases and 1 base respectively, with 17 bases between them. CDR1 is MNHNY and CDR2 is SVGAGI in the germline V gene (reference sequence). The CDR3 is CASSYGVLQEQNTEAFF. The CDR3 DNA reads as TGTGCCAGCAGTTACGGGGTGTTGCAGGAGCAGAACACTGAAGCTTTCTTT.

This clonotype occurred many times. J is TRBJ1-1 and V is TRBV7-9, with 9 bases aligning to TRBD1. The trim removed 6 bases at V and 3 bases at J, leaving 2 bases unmatched. This CDR3 region has 13 residues. Per the germline V gene, CDR1 is SEHNR and CDR2 is FQNEAQ (reference sequence). The CDR3 reads CASRQGADTEAFF. In nucleotides, the CDR3 is TGTGCCAGCAGACAGGGGGCCGACACTGAAGCTTTCTTT.

Turning to this clonotype: A read error is the likely source, as a far larger clone sits one nucleotide away. CDR3 loop: CASSAPYEQYF. CDR3 sequence (DNA): TGTGCCAGCAGTGCCCCCTACGAGCAGTACTTC. The V and J genes are TRBV12-3 or TRBV12-4 and TRBJ2-7; D call uncertain. V dropped 5 bases and J dropped 2 bases, with 4 bases sitting between them. This CDR3 is 11 amino acids long.

The chain has TRBV7-6 and TRBJ2-2; D unresolved. Trimming removed 3 bases from V and 4 bases from J, with 18 bases in between. CDR3 length: 17 amino acids. The V gene's germline CDR1 is SGHVS and CDR2 FNYEAQ. The DNA of the CDR3 is TGTGCCAGCAGCTTGGGGATAGTTCCCTCGGGCACCGGGGAGCTGTTTTTT. It specifies CASSLGIVPSGTGELFF.

This clonotype came up many times. The chain has TRBV10-3 and TRBJ2-5, with D unclear. The CDR3 covers 12 residues. V was cut by 2 bases and J by 3 bases, with 4 bases left in between. Per the germline V gene, CDR1 is ENHRY and CDR2 is SYGVKD. The CDR3 nucleotides read TGTGCCATCAGTGAGAGGGAAGAGACCCAGTACTTC. Protein: CAISEREETQYF.

This clonotype was recorded a few times. The CDR3 DNA follows: TGTGCCAGCAGCCCGTGGGATACGCAGTATTTT. Translation: CASSPWDTQYF. The V call is TRBV7-9, the J call TRBJ2-3; no definite D call. The germline V and J ends were trimmed by 5 bases and 6 bases, with 6 bases remaining between them. CDR1 and CDR2 from the germline V gene are SEHNR and FQNEAQ (reference sequence). This CDR3 contains 11 residues.

The chain combines TRBV15 with TRBJ2-1; 7 positions match TRBD1. The CDR3 extends over 12 amino acids. The junction had 3 bases not matched to a gene; V was cut back by 7 bases and J by 6 bases. CDR1 is LNHNV and CDR2 is YYDKDF in the germline V gene (reference sequence). The CDR3 bases are TGTGCCACCACATCAGGGGGCAATGAGCAGTTCTTC. This translates into CATTSGGNEQFF.

Only a few counts were recorded for this clonotype. The V gene is TRBV9, the J gene TRBJ2-1; perhaps TRBD2 as D (5 bases). Trimming stripped 0 bases from V and 4 bases from J, with 8 bases between. Germline loops: CDR1 SGDLS, CDR2 YYNGEE. There are 14 residues in the CDR3. The CDR3 DNA reads as TGTGCCAGCAGCGTAGGCCCGGGGTACAATGAGCAGTTCTTC. This translates into CASSVGPGYNEQFF.

The J gene is TRBJ1-3, the V gene TRBV9, with D tentatively TRBD1 (5 bases). CDR3 length equals 17 residues. In germline, CDR1 is SGDLS, CDR2 YYNGEE. Trimming pared 0 bases from V and 8 bases from J, leaving 21 bases between. The CDR3, as DNA: TGTGCCAGCAGCGTAGAGGCGCGTGGGACGGGCGGACACACCATATATTTT. This gives the protein CASSVEARGTGGHTIYF.

The gene calls are TRBV20-1 and TRBJ1-5, with D perhaps matching TRBD1 (6 bases). Germline CDR1 DFQATT, CDR2 SNEGSKA (reference sequence). V was trimmed by 6 bases and J by 6 bases, leaving 15 bases between them. The length of the CDR3 is 13 residues. CDR3 DNA: TGCAGTGCGAAAGACAGGATAAGTCAGCCCCAGCATTTT. Translating it yields CSAKDRISQPQHF.

This clonotype was recorded a few times. The chain has TRBV7-2 and TRBJ2-5; D is unresolved. Trimming cost V 5 bases and J 4 bases, with 11 bases left between them. CDR3 length: 13 residues. Per germline, CDR1 SGHTA and CDR2 FQGNSA. The CDR3 reads CASSRQSGETQYF. The CDR3 coding sequence is TGTGCCAGCAGCCGGCAGTCGGGAGAGACCCAGTACTTC.

This chain uses TRBV5-1 with TRBJ1-5, with TRBD1 identical over 8 bases. Germline CDR1 reads SGHRS; CDR2 reads YFSETQ. There are 15 residues in the CDR3. With 0 bases clipped from V and 3 bases from J, the junction kept 2 bases outside the gene matches. CDR3 coding DNA: TGCGCCAGCAGCTTGGTGGGACAGGACAATCAGCCCCAGCATTTT. Its protein product is CASSLVGQDNQPQHF.

J is TRBJ1-1 and V is TRBV7-6, with D possibly being TRBD1 (6 bases). This CDR3 is built from 16 residues. CDR1 and CDR2 (germline): SGHVS, FNYEAQ. Trimming shortened V by 7 bases and J by 6 bases, and 24 bases separated the two germline ends. The CDR3 region has the DNA TGTGCCAGCACCACTCCCATGCCGGGGGGGCTCGCTGAAGCTTTCTTT. This sequence encodes CASTTPMPGGLAEAFF.

Of note for this clonotype: A much more abundant neighbour one base away suggests this may be a read error. The V and J genes are TRBV5-1 and TRBJ2-7, with 8 bases that match TRBD1. Germline CDR1 and CDR2: SGHRS and YFSETQ. The CDR3 runs to 15 residues. CDR3 DNA: TGCGCCAGCAGACTGACAGGGGACGAAGGCTACGAGCGGTACTTC. Its translation: CASRLTGDEGYERYF.

The J gene is TRBJ1-5, the V gene TRBV27, with unresolved D. Germline V gene data show CDR1 as MNHEY and CDR2 as SMNVEV (reference sequence). Deletions cut 2 bases from V and 0 bases from J, with 11 bases between. The CDR3 runs to 16 residues. The CDR3 nucleotides read TGTGCCAGCAGTTTACTAGCAGCCGATAGCAATCAGCCCCAGCATTTT. It specifies CASSLLAADSNQPQHF.

Only a few counts were recorded for this clonotype. The chain employs TRBV6-5 and TRBJ2-5; D is unresolved. Deletions cut 4 bases from V and 0 bases from J, with 9 bases between. Per germline, CDR1 MNHEY and CDR2 SVGAGI. The CDR3 runs 14 residues. The CDR3 protein is CASSSRSYQETQYF. As DNA, the CDR3 is TGTGCCAGCAGTTCTCGGTCCTACCAAGAGACCCAGTACTTC.

This clonotype was seen a few times. The chain combines TRBV21-1 with TRBJ2-3; the D call of TRBD2 is as the table states it, not checked on the DNA. TRBV21-1 is classified as a pseudogene. The CDR3 spans 16 residues. The DNA for the CDR3 is TGTGCCAGCAGCTCCCCGGAGGGACCGAGCACAGATACGCAGTATTTT. This codes for CASSSPEGPSTDTQYF.

This clonotype appeared a single time. An end of the junction does not agree with germline; a read error may underlie this. The chain combines TRBV10-3 with TRBJ2-1; 7 bases line up with TRBD1. The germline V gene has CDR1 ENHRY and CDR2 SYGVKD. The CDR3 has 12 residues. The CDR3 loop is CAISDRDREPFF. CDR3 DNA: TGTGCCATCAGTGATCGAGACAGGGAGCCGTTCTTC.

The chain recombines TRBV7-8 with TRBJ1-3, with no clear D. The V and J ends lost 0 bases and 0 bases respectively, with 9 bases between them. Germline V lookup: CDR1 SGHVS, CDR2 FQNEAQ. There are 16 residues in the CDR3. CDR3 loop: CASSLAYGDSGNTIYF. In nucleotides, the CDR3 is TGTGCCAGCAGCTTAGCATATGGGGACTCTGGAAACACCATATATTTT.

The rearrangement uses TRBV11-1 and TRBJ2-7, with TRBD1 identical over 9 bases. The CDR3 totals 15 residues. Germline CDR1 SGHAT, CDR2 FQDESV (reference sequence). The V segment lost 2 bases and the J segment 5 bases; nucleotides outside the gene matches: 7. CDR3 in amino acids: CASSLTGQGTHEQYV. The CDR3 DNA is TGTGCCAGCAGCTTAACGGGACAGGGAACCCACGAGCAGTACGTC.

V and J are TRBV6-2 or TRBV6-3 and TRBJ2-5, with D hard to call. The germline CDR1 and CDR2 sequences are MNHEY and SVGEGT. The V gene lost 2 bases and the J gene lost 2 bases, with 9 bases spanning the gap. The CDR3 spans 14 residues. The CDR3 spells CASSYLDGQETQYF. CDR3 coding DNA: TGTGCCAGCAGTTACCTGGACGGACAAGAGACCCAGTACTTC.

With regard to this clonotype: Lacking the conserved final phenylalanine or tryptophan, this CDR3 likely reflects a read error. The limits of the CDR3 on the DNA are not certain, so only TCRdb's listed CDR3 is given. The chain combines TRBV5-1 with TRBJ1-2. The CDR3 length is 11 residues, termini included. Germline-derived CDR1 and CDR2 are SGHRS and YFSETQ. CDR3: CASSLADAVPG.

The gene calls are TRBV19 and TRBJ2-1, with a tentative D call TRBD2 (5 bases). CDR3 length: 16 residues. The V end was cut by 3 bases, the J end by 0 bases, with 12 bases between. Germline CDR1 reads LNHDA; CDR2 reads SQIVND (reference sequence). CDR3 region: CASSIQTGSSYNEQFF. In DNA, the CDR3 is TGTGCCAGTAGTATTCAGACTGGGAGCTCCTACAATGAGCAGTTCTTC.

The V call is TRBV7-9, the J call TRBJ2-7; tentatively, D is TRBD1 or TRBD2 (5 bases each). CDR3 size: 15 residues. CDR1 SEHNR and CDR2 FQNEAQ come from the germline V gene (reference sequence). Trimming took off 3 bases at V and 0 bases at J, with 12 bases between the two ends. The CDR3 coding sequence is TGTGCCAGCAGCTTCTCCGAGAGGGGCTCCTACGAGCAGTACGTC. Residues: CASSFSERGSYEQYV.